The source of this T cell receptor (beta chain) is a study of cytomegalovirus exposure and HLA in healthy donors. Overall study results and limits: Specificity of a few CMV-associated chains for CMV antigens was verified in vitro.

The germline V and J ends were trimmed by 1 base and 4 bases, with 14 bases remaining between them. Germline CDR1 and CDR2: SGHDN and FVKESK. This CDR3 comprises 16 residues. Comment on this clone: The target antigen is unknown.

The PCR was carried out with 60 Vbeta primers and 13 Jbeta primers. The data were produced by immunoSEQ multiplex PCR, yet TCRdb's version contains in-frame clones alone and is incomplete. The top ten clones hold approximately 0.99% of a sample with approximately 110,000 clones, 81% of them seen once. The source is a woman aged 25 to 45 in good health and CMV-seronegative. Specimen: PBMCs. This sequence joins TRBV14 and TRBJ2-1, with D possibly TRBD2 on 6 matching bases. CDR3 DNA sequence: TGTGCCAGCAGCCAAGTCCCGGGACTTTCATACAATGAGCAGTTCTTC. This codes for CASSQVPGLSYNEQFF.